Listed here is a single T cell receptor beta chain. This sample was included in a study of blood T cells in healthy people across ages. This CDR3 spans 13 amino acids. Primed by a sample-barcoded 5' primer and a J-beta primer mix, a second PCR proceeded for roughly 7 to 11 cycles. TCRdb re-called the 5' RACE reads through MiXCR, storing one row per CDR3 protein. The profile shows 350,000 to 450,000 distinct CDR3 sequences, roughly half of them singletons. This receptor was identified in a man in his 60s in good health. Sequenced sample: blood. J is TRBJ2-1 and V is TRBV21-1; TRBD1 is taken as the D call from the table, unchecked against the DNA. TRBV21-1 represents a pseudogene. CDR3 in DNA: TGTGCCAGCAGCAACCTGGGCGGCAATGAGCAGTTCTTC. Its protein is CASSNLGGNEQFF.